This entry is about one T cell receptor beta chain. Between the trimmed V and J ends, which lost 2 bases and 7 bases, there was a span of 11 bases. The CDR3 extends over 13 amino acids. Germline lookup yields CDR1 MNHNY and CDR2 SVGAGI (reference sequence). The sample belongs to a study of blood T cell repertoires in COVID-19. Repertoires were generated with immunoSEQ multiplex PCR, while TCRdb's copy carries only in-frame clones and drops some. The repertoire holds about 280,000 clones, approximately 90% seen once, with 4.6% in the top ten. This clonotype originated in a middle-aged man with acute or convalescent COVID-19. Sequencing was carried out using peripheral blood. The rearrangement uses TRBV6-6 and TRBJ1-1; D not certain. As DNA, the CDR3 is TGTGCCAGCAGTTACATCACCGCCAGTGAAGCTTTCTTT. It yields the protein CASSYITASEAFF.